A selection of T cell receptor beta chains follows, all from one sample in a study of shared clonotypes between healthy human individuals. The table came from immunoSEQ multiplex PCR; TCRdb's copy has only in-frame clones and leaves some out. This table holds about 2 million clones, just under 95% found once. The sequenced sample was naive CD8+ T cells sorted from blood. The receptors were sampled from a man between 18 and 29 years old in good health. The CDR3 runs from the conserved cysteine through the conserved F or W. Each record gives: clone size, J gene, D gene, V gene, CDR3 DNA, CDR3 protein. The D gene is left open where the match is weak. Rows give clone size only sometimes, using once, few, many, or a class for an expanded clone.

clone_size: NA; j_call: TRBJ2-7; d_call: NA; v_call: TRBV27; cdr3_nt: TGTGCCAGCAGTACCACAGGGAGTATTAACTTCTACGAGCAGTACTTC; cdr3_aa: CASSTTGSINFYEQYF
clone_size: NA; j_call: TRBJ2-2; d_call: NA; v_call: TRBV13; cdr3_nt: TGTGCCAGCAGCTTCAGGGAAGGCACCGGGGAGCTGTTTTTT; cdr3_aa: CASSFREGTGELFF
clone_size: NA; j_call: TRBJ2-7; d_call: NA; v_call: TRBV6-5; cdr3_nt: TGTGCCAGCAGTTACGGACTCGGCTCCTACGAGCAGTACTTC; cdr3_aa: CASSYGLGSYEQYF
clone_size: NA; j_call: TRBJ2-7; d_call: NA; v_call: TRBV5-5; cdr3_nt: TGTGCCAGCAGCTTGGTCCCTTTCGAGCAGTACTTC; cdr3_aa: CASSLVPFEQYF
clone_size: NA; j_call: TRBJ1-2; d_call: TRBD1; v_call: TRBV4-1; cdr3_nt: TGCGCCAGCAGCCAAGATGTTGTGGGGACAGGGGTCGGCTACACCTTC; cdr3_aa: CASSQDVVGTGVGYTF
clone_size: NA; j_call: TRBJ2-7; d_call: NA; v_call: TRBV13; cdr3_nt: TGTGCCAGCAGCTTGGCGGGGGCCCCCTACGAGCAGTACTTC; cdr3_aa: CASSLAGAPYEQYF
clone_size: NA; j_call: TRBJ2-7; d_call: NA; v_call: TRBV11-2; cdr3_nt: TGTGCCAGCAGCTTAAGGGGTCTCAGGACCTACGAGCAGTACTTC; cdr3_aa: CASSLRGLRTYEQYF
clone_size: NA; j_call: TRBJ2-5; d_call: TRBD2; v_call: TRBV7-9; cdr3_nt: TGTGCCAGCAGCCTTAGCGGGGTCCAAGAGACCCAGTACTTC; cdr3_aa: CASSLSGVQETQYF
clone_size: NA; j_call: TRBJ1-2; d_call: NA; v_call: TRBV5-1; cdr3_nt: TGCGCCAGCAGCCCAGAACCGGGGAATAACTATGGCTACACCTTC; cdr3_aa: CASSPEPGNNYGYTF
clone_size: NA; j_call: TRBJ2-2; d_call: NA; v_call: TRBV14; cdr3_nt: TGTGCCAGCAGCCAACTAAACACCGGGGAGCTGTTTTTT; cdr3_aa: CASSQLNTGELFF
clone_size: once; j_call: TRBJ2-6; d_call: TRBD1; v_call: TRBV9; cdr3_nt: TGTGCCAGCAGCGTTTGGGACAGGGGGAAAACCTCTGGGGCCAACGTCCTGACTTTC; cdr3_aa: CASSVWDRGKTSGANVLTF
clone_size: NA; j_call: TRBJ2-3; d_call: TRBD1; v_call: TRBV5-1; cdr3_nt: TGCGCCAGCAGCTTGGAGGGGACAGGTTCAACAGATACGCAGTATTTT; cdr3_aa: CASSLEGTGSTDTQYF
clone_size: NA; j_call: TRBJ1-4; d_call: NA; v_call: TRBV7-9; cdr3_nt: TGTGCCAGCAGCTTCCCGGCAGGAAAACTGTTTTTT; cdr3_aa: CASSFPAGKLFF
clone_size: NA; j_call: TRBJ2-1; d_call: TRBD1; v_call: TRBV28; cdr3_nt: TGTGCCAGCACTCCTAGGTTCGGACAGGGGACCTACAATGAGCAGTTCTTC; cdr3_aa: CASTPRFGQGTYNEQFF
clone_size: NA; j_call: TRBJ1-6; d_call: NA; v_call: TRBV2; cdr3_nt: TGTGCCAGCAGTCGACAGCTTTTTACTTATAATTCACCCCTCCACTTT; cdr3_aa: CASSRQLFTYNSPLHF
clone_size: NA; j_call: TRBJ1-2; d_call: NA; v_call: TRBV5-6; cdr3_nt: TGTGCCAGCAGCTTGGACACCCTAGGGTTTCCAAACTATGGCTACACCTTC; cdr3_aa: CASSLDTLGFPNYGYTF
clone_size: NA; j_call: TRBJ2-1; d_call: NA; v_call: TRBV13; cdr3_nt: TGTGCCAGCAGCCGACTTCCGGGACCAGGGTCGAATGAGCAGTTCTTC; cdr3_aa: CASSRLPGPGSNEQFF
clone_size: NA; j_call: TRBJ2-7; d_call: NA; v_call: TRBV6-5; cdr3_nt: TGTGCCAGCAGTCAGGGTCGCCTTGAGCAGTACTTC; cdr3_aa: CASSQGRLEQYF
clone_size: NA; j_call: TRBJ2-7; d_call: NA; v_call: TRBV11-1; cdr3_nt: TGTGCCAGCAGCATCGACAGCTACGAGCAGTACTTC; cdr3_aa: CASSIDSYEQYF
clone_size: once; j_call: TRBJ2-5; d_call: TRBD1; v_call: TRBV5-1; cdr3_nt: TGCGCCAGCAGCTTGGGATCAGGGACAGGGGAGACCCAGTACTTC; cdr3_aa: CASSLGSGTGETQYF
clone_size: NA; j_call: TRBJ2-1; d_call: NA; v_call: TRBV27; cdr3_nt: TGTGCCAGCAGCCCCCGGGGGTCTGAGCAGTTCTTC; cdr3_aa: CASSPRGSEQFF
clone_size: NA; j_call: TRBJ2-1; d_call: NA; v_call: TRBV6-5; cdr3_nt: TGTGCCAGCAGTTACTGGGGGGAGTTGGACAATGAGCAGTTCTTC; cdr3_aa: CASSYWGELDNEQFF
clone_size: NA; j_call: TRBJ2-3; d_call: NA; v_call: TRBV7-9; cdr3_nt: TGTGCCAGCAGCTTTGGAGCAGATACGCAGTATTTT; cdr3_aa: CASSFGADTQYF
clone_size: NA; j_call: TRBJ2-4; d_call: NA; v_call: TRBV4-1; cdr3_nt: TGCGCCAGCAGCCAAGCGGTACTTCAAAACATTCAGTACTTC; cdr3_aa: CASSQAVLQNIQYF
clone_size: NA; j_call: TRBJ2-7; d_call: NA; v_call: TRBV2; cdr3_nt: TGTGCCAGCTCGGACGGATACGAGCAGTACTTC; cdr3_aa: CASSDGYEQYF
clone_size: once; j_call: TRBJ1-1; d_call: NA; v_call: TRBV11-2; cdr3_nt: TGTGCCAGCAGCTTAGATCCAGGGGCTGTCACTGAAGCTTTCTTT; cdr3_aa: CASSLDPGAVTEAFF
clone_size: once; j_call: TRBJ2-7; d_call: NA; v_call: TRBV12-5; cdr3_nt: TGTGCTAGTGGGAACCCGACCTCCTACGAGCAGTACTTC; cdr3_aa: CASGNPTSYEQYF
clone_size: NA; j_call: TRBJ2-7; d_call: NA; v_call: TRBV10-2; cdr3_nt: TGCGCCAGCAGTGTAAGTATGACTTACGAGCAGTACTTC; cdr3_aa: CASSVSMTYEQYF
clone_size: NA; j_call: TRBJ2-2; d_call: TRBD2; v_call: TRBV5-4; cdr3_nt: TGTGCCAGCAGCTTGGTGGCGGGAGATACCGGGGAGCTGTTTTTT; cdr3_aa: CASSLVAGDTGELFF
clone_size: NA; j_call: TRBJ2-2; d_call: NA; v_call: TRBV28; cdr3_nt: TGTGCCAGCAGTTTTCCGTTGGAGACCGGGGAGCTGTTTTTT; cdr3_aa: CASSFPLETGELFF
clone_size: NA; j_call: TRBJ2-7; d_call: NA; v_call: TRBV30; cdr3_nt: TGTGCCTGGAGTGCTTCAGGGGATTCCTACGAGCAGTACTTC; cdr3_aa: CAWSASGDSYEQYF
clone_size: once; j_call: TRBJ2-3; d_call: NA; v_call: TRBV5-6; cdr3_nt: TGTGCCAGCAGCATACAGGGAGATACGCAGTATTTT; cdr3_aa: CASSIQGDTQYF
clone_size: NA; j_call: TRBJ2-3; d_call: TRBD2; v_call: TRBV10-3; cdr3_nt: TGTGCCATCAGCGGACTAGCGGTCACAGATACGCAGTATTTT; cdr3_aa: CAISGLAVTDTQYF
clone_size: NA; j_call: TRBJ2-7; d_call: NA; v_call: TRBV6-4; cdr3_nt: TGTGCCAGCAGTGAACTTTCCGGTCCAGGGTACGAGCAGTACTTC; cdr3_aa: CASSELSGPGYEQYF
clone_size: NA; j_call: TRBJ2-5; d_call: NA; v_call: TRBV11-2; cdr3_nt: TGTGCCAGCAGCTTAGATCCAGGGGGAGGTGAGACCCAGTACTTC; cdr3_aa: CASSLDPGGGETQYF
clone_size: NA; j_call: TRBJ2-7; d_call: NA; v_call: TRBV4-1; cdr3_nt: TGCGCCAGCAGCCAAGATGGGGCAGGACGTACCTTCGGGGGCGAGCAGTACTTC; cdr3_aa: CASSQDGAGRTFGGEQYF
clone_size: once; j_call: TRBJ2-7; d_call: NA; v_call: TRBV2; cdr3_nt: TGTGCCAGCAGCCCAGGGACCTACGAGCAGTACTTC; cdr3_aa: CASSPGTYEQYF
clone_size: NA; j_call: TRBJ2-7; d_call: TRBD2; v_call: TRBV27; cdr3_nt: TGTGCCAGCGGGTCGTCAGCGGGAGAGGAGTCCTACGAGCAGTACTTC; cdr3_aa: CASGSSAGEESYEQYF
clone_size: NA; j_call: TRBJ1-4; d_call: NA; v_call: TRBV10-2; cdr3_nt: TGCGCCAGCAGTGGGGGAACCAGGGGAGAAAAACTGTTTTTT; cdr3_aa: CASSGGTRGEKLFF
clone_size: NA; j_call: TRBJ1-1; d_call: NA; v_call: TRBV2; cdr3_nt: TGTGCCAGCGCGAATCTGGGGATCGGCACTGAAGCTTTCTTT; cdr3_aa: CASANLGIGTEAFF
clone_size: NA; j_call: TRBJ2-1; d_call: TRBD2; v_call: TRBV5-4; cdr3_nt: TGTGCCAGCAGCACGGGACTAGCTGTGTATGAGCAGTTCTTC; cdr3_aa: CASSTGLAVYEQFF
clone_size: NA; j_call: TRBJ2-3; d_call: NA; v_call: TRBV4-3; cdr3_nt: TGCGCCAGCAGCCAATACCCCGGGCAGGGGCTTACAGATACGCAGTATTTT; cdr3_aa: CASSQYPGQGLTDTQYF
clone_size: NA; j_call: TRBJ2-3; d_call: TRBD2; v_call: TRBV11-2; cdr3_nt: TGTGCCAGCAGCACACGGACTAGTCACCGGGGCGGGACAGATACGCAGTATTTT; cdr3_aa: CASSTRTSHRGGTDTQYF
clone_size: NA; j_call: TRBJ1-6; d_call: NA; v_call: TRBV6-1; cdr3_nt: TGTGCCAGCAGTGGACCCAGGGGCGCGAATTCACCCCTCCACTTT; cdr3_aa: CASSGPRGANSPLHF
clone_size: NA; j_call: TRBJ2-7; d_call: NA; v_call: TRBV27; cdr3_nt: TGTGCCAGCAGCCCTTCGACAGGAGCCGCCTACGAGCAGTACTTC; cdr3_aa: CASSPSTGAAYEQYF
clone_size: once; j_call: TRBJ2-2; d_call: NA; v_call: TRBV6-5; cdr3_nt: TGTGCCAGCTTTACAGGGACCGGGGAGCTGTTTTTT; cdr3_aa: CASFTGTGELFF
clone_size: once; j_call: TRBJ2-2; d_call: NA; v_call: TRBV13; cdr3_nt: TGTGCCAGCAGCTACCTCTCCGGACGGGGGGAGCTGTTTTTT; cdr3_aa: CASSYLSGRGELFF
clone_size: NA; j_call: TRBJ2-5; d_call: TRBD2; v_call: TRBV4-3; cdr3_nt: TGCGCCAGCAGCCAGGATATTAGCGGGAGTAAAGAGACCCAGTACTTC; cdr3_aa: CASSQDISGSKETQYF
clone_size: NA; j_call: TRBJ1-1; d_call: NA; v_call: TRBV27; cdr3_nt: TGTGCCAGCAGTCCCAATCCAGGGGCAACTGAAGCTTTCTTT; cdr3_aa: CASSPNPGATEAFF
clone_size: NA; j_call: TRBJ2-4; d_call: TRBD1; v_call: TRBV11-2; cdr3_nt: TGTGCCAGCAGCTCTCTGTGGGACAGGGGCCCTCTTCAGTACTTC; cdr3_aa: CASSSLWDRGPLQYF
clone_size: NA; j_call: TRBJ2-3; d_call: NA; v_call: TRBV9; cdr3_nt: TGTGCCAGCAGCGTATGGACGTCGGGTACAGATACGCAGTATTTT; cdr3_aa: CASSVWTSGTDTQYF
clone_size: NA; j_call: TRBJ2-2; d_call: NA; v_call: TRBV6-1; cdr3_nt: TGTGCCAGCAGTGAACCCTACACCGGGGAGCTGTTTTTT; cdr3_aa: CASSEPYTGELFF
clone_size: NA; j_call: TRBJ1-1; d_call: NA; v_call: TRBV5-6; cdr3_nt: TGTGCCAGCAGCTCTGGGGGGGCTGAAGCTTTCTTT; cdr3_aa: CASSSGGAEAFF
clone_size: NA; j_call: TRBJ1-4; d_call: TRBD1; v_call: TRBV19; cdr3_nt: TGTGCCAGTAGCACCGGGACAGGGAATGAAAAACTGTTTTTT; cdr3_aa: CASSTGTGNEKLFF